This T cell receptor (beta chain) was sequenced during a study of shared clonotypes between healthy human individuals. Researchers divided each subset's genomic DNA evenly across several immunoSEQ plates. Profiled with immunoSEQ multiplex PCR; TCRdb holds only in-frame clones, not every one. The table shows 400,000 to 600,000 clones, with around 96% occurring only once. Overall study findings and caveats: Unshared clonotypes carried lower generation probabilities than those common to all four donors. It was expected that sequencing depth would affect clonotype sharing among donors.

The CDR3 length is 13 residues. Germline V gene data show CDR1 as MNHNS and CDR2 as SASEGT. V shed 4 bases and J shed 0 bases, with 6 bases lying between them. A note on this clone: Its target is unknown. Different DNA sequences within this sample yield the same CDR3.

The sequence derives from a woman in her thirties in good health. The chain couples TRBV6-1 to TRBJ1-1; D uncertain. The sample consisted of naive CD4+ T cells sorted from blood. Stated subset: CD45RA+ positively selected. The CDR3 loop is CASSGTLNTEAFF. The CDR3 nucleotides read TGTGCCAGCAGTGGCACCTTGAACACTGAAGCTTTCTTT.